The entry that follows covers one T cell receptor (beta chain) sequence. Its antigen remains unknown. This CDR3 has 15 residues. After removal of 4 bases from V and 6 bases from J, the junction contained 8 bases not matched to a gene. Germline values: CDR1 MGHRA, CDR2 YSYEKL. Measured with immunoSEQ multiplex PCR; TCRdb has only the in-frame clones, and not every one. This sample has 90,000 to 120,000 clones; just over 90% occur once, and the top ten carry around 5.9%. These data are taken from a study of T cell responses to AZD1222 COVID-19 vaccine. Study-level findings and limits: Donors were chiefly white British, with a greater number of females, and clonal diversity was perhaps underestimated.

The V and J genes are TRBV4-1 and TRBJ1-1; 10 nucleotides line up with TRBD1. This sample comprised peripheral blood, obtained 28 days after the second AZD1222 dose. The sequence was obtained from an adult who received the AZD1222 COVID-19 vaccine. CDR3 DNA sequence: TGCGCCAGCAGCCTTTACGGGACAGGGGAAGCTGAAGCTTTCTTT. Translation gives CASSLYGTGEAEAFF.